The rows below give T cell receptor beta chains drawn from one sample of a study of shared clonotypes between healthy human individuals. The repertoire was sequenced with immunoSEQ multiplex PCR; TCRdb's copy has only in-frame clones and lacks some. The data hold 2 million to 2.5 million clones, with approximately 96% observed a single time. Source material: naive CD4+ T cells sorted from blood. The origin of the receptors is a man between 18 and 29 years old in good health. CDR3s include the opening cysteine and the closing phenylalanine or tryptophan. A D gene is named only where the DNA matches it firmly. Some rows mark clone size as missing; the rest say once, few, many or name a class of expanded clone.

abundance	v_gene	j_gene	d_gene	CDR3aa	CDR3nt
.	TRBV19	TRBJ1-6	.	CASRDSILLGALHF	TGTGCCAGCCGAGACAGCATTCTATTGGGAGCCCTCCACTTT
once	TRBV5-1	TRBJ2-7	TRBD2	CASSPSSGTTYEQYF	TGCGCCAGCAGCCCCTCTAGCGGGACCACCTACGAGCAGTACTTC
.	TRBV2	TRBJ2-1	.	CASRALGGRNNEQFF	TGTGCCAGCAGGGCACTTGGTGGGAGGAATAATGAGCAGTTCTTC
.	TRBV19	TRBJ1-1	.	CASSHRGGPLLGAFF	TGTGCCAGTAGTCACCGTGGGGGACCCCTTTTAGGAGCTTTCTTT
.	TRBV30	TRBJ2-6	.	CAWSESFSGANVLTF	TGTGCCTGGAGTGAGAGTTTCTCTGGGGCCAACGTCCTGACTTTC
.	TRBV6-1	TRBJ2-7	.	CASSEAGFGEQYF	TGTGCCAGCAGTGAAGCCGGGTTTGGAGAGCAGTACTTC
.	TRBV28	TRBJ1-5	.	CASSLHQGPNQPQHF	TGTGCCAGCAGTTTACACCAGGGCCCCAATCAGCCCCAGCATTTT
.	TRBV10-2	TRBJ1-1	.	CASRGSIRGAEAFF	TGCGCCAGCAGGGGGTCCATTCGAGGGGCTGAAGCTTTCTTT
.	TRBV18	TRBJ1-2	.	CASSRASRDGGYTF	TGTGCCAGCTCAAGGGCGTCACGGGATGGGGGCTACACCTTC
.	TRBV7-2	TRBJ2-5	TRBD2	CASSLWQLAGGQETQYF	TGTGCCAGCAGCTTATGGCAACTAGCGGGAGGGCAAGAGACCCAGTACTTC
.	TRBV6-4	TRBJ1-6	.	CASSDSSVNSPLHF	TGTGCCAGCAGTGACTCCTCAGTAAATTCACCCCTCCACTTT
.	TRBV28	TRBJ1-5	.	CASSNANQPQHF	TGTGCCAGCAGTAATGCGAATCAGCCCCAGCATTTT
.	TRBV6-6	TRBJ2-7	TRBD2	CASSTGGGYEQYF	TGTGCCAGCAGCACGGGGGGAGGGTACGAGCAGTACTTC
.	TRBV30	TRBJ1-5	.	CAWGRPGNQPQHF	TGTGCCTGGGGCCGCCCGGGAAATCAGCCCCAGCATTTT
.	TRBV10-1	TRBJ2-6	TRBD1	CASIPHHRGLGANVLTF	TGCGCCAGCATCCCCCACCACAGGGGGCTAGGGGCCAACGTCCTGACTTTC
.	TRBV18	TRBJ2-7	TRBD1	CASSRDSNSYEQYF	TGTGCCAGCTCTCGGGACAGCAACTCCTACGAGCAGTACTTC
.	TRBV10-3	TRBJ2-7	TRBD1	CAISEHDRGEQYF	TGTGCCATCAGTGAGCACGACAGGGGCGAGCAGTACTTC
few	TRBV19	TRBJ1-6	.	CASSISGLQALHF	TGTGCCAGTAGTATTTCGGGCCTACAAGCCCTCCACTTT
.	TRBV28	TRBJ2-7	TRBD1	CASSRGTGEWDEQYF	TGTGCCAGCAGTCGTGGGACAGGGGAATGGGACGAGCAGTACTTC
.	TRBV28	TRBJ1-2	TRBD1	CASRLGTAHLYGYTF	TGTGCCAGCAGGCTTGGGACAGCTCACCTCTATGGCTACACCTTC
.	TRBV15	TRBJ1-5	.	CATSRDRAGVSDQPQHF	TGTGCCACCAGCAGAGACCGGGCTGGGGTGTCGGATCAGCCCCAGCATTTT
.	TRBV7-3	TRBJ2-7	TRBD2	CAKGTSGASAYEQYF	TGTGCGAAAGGGACTAGCGGGGCCTCCGCCTACGAGCAGTACTTC
.	TRBV7-9	TRBJ1-2	.	CASSLSLSLRGYGYTF	TGTGCCAGCAGCCTATCCTTGAGCCTTAGGGGGTATGGCTACACCTTC
.	TRBV6-1	TRBJ1-3	TRBD1	CASSEGDRVRRNTIYF	TGTGCCAGCAGTGAAGGGGACAGGGTACGAAGAAACACCATATATTTT
.	TRBV30	TRBJ1-5	.	CAWRGGADQPQHF	TGTGCCTGGAGGGGGGGGGCGGATCAGCCCCAGCATTTT
.	TRBV7-2	TRBJ1-1	.	CASSFGAQVAFF	TGTGCCAGCAGCTTCGGGGCGCAGGTAGCTTTCTTT
.	TRBV6-1	TRBJ1-2	TRBD1	CASSEPGTAYGYTF	TGTGCCAGCAGTGAACCGGGGACAGCCTATGGCTACACCTTC
.	TRBV2	TRBJ2-2	TRBD1	CASSSTPGGNTGELFF	TGTGCCAGCAGTTCGACCCCAGGGGGGAACACCGGGGAGCTGTTTTTT
.	TRBV7-9	TRBJ1-2	.	CASSLQGEKWDGYTF	TGTGCCAGCAGCTTACAGGGTGAGAAATGGGATGGCTACACCTTC
.	TRBV2	TRBJ1-1	.	CASSNRPEAFF	TGTGCCAGCAGTAACCGACCAGAAGCTTTCTTT
.	TRBV25-1	TRBJ1-6	TRBD1	CASSGTGGSYNSPLHF	TGTGCCAGCAGCGGGACAGGTGGCTCCTATAATTCACCCCTCCACTTT
.	TRBV4-1	TRBJ2-1	TRBD2	CASSRRLAGEREQFF	TGCGCCAGCAGCCGTCGATTAGCGGGAGAGAGGGAGCAGTTCTTC
once	TRBV6-5	TRBJ1-2	.	CASRRTVMDGYTF	TGTGCCAGCAGACGGACAGTTATGGATGGCTACACCTTC
.	TRBV6-1	TRBJ1-6	.	CASSEAPGGSPLHF	TGTGCCAGCAGTGAAGCCCCCGGTGGCTCACCCCTCCACTTT
.	TRBV11-1	TRBJ2-7	.	CASSWTGKSYEQYF	TGTGCCAGCAGCTGGACGGGAAAAAGCTACGAGCAGTACTTC
.	TRBV19	TRBJ1-1	TRBD1	CASSTGQVVRGAFF	TGTGCCAGTAGTACGGGACAGGTCGTTCGGGGAGCTTTCTTT
once	TRBV18	TRBJ2-4	.	CASSSPSVPVNIQYF	TGTGCCAGCTCATCCCCGTCTGTGCCTGTAAACATTCAGTACTTC